The next 28 T cell receptor beta chains were all read from a single sample in a study of T-cell memory formation after mild COVID-19. One entry per CDR3 protein results from TCRdb running MiXCR on the 5' RACE reads. The sample includes 250,000 to 350,000 distinct CDR3 sequences, around 15% of them seen just once. Input material: PBMCs or a T cell subset sorted from them (not recorded which). These receptors came from a man aged 18 to 30 who had mild COVID-19 (a few samples of this study predate the infection). Cell type and time point are not known.

V and J are TRBV10-3 and TRBJ2-7, with 7 nucleotides matching TRBD1. CDR3 length: 15 amino acids. The trim removed 2 bases at V and 1 base at J, leaving 5 bases unmatched. Germline-derived CDR1 and CDR2 are ENHRY and SYGVKD. In DNA, the CDR3 is TGTGCCATCAGTGAGACAGGGGTAATTTCCTACGAGCAGTACTTC. It encodes CAISETGVISYEQYF.

The genes are TRBV20-1 and TRBJ1-1; 11 bases are shared with TRBD1. Germline values: CDR1 DFQATT, CDR2 SNEGSKA (reference sequence). The CDR3 covers 16 residues. CDR3 loop: CVGSGTGGGKVTEAFF. CDR3 nucleotide sequence: TGCGTAGGATCCGGGACAGGGGGGGGGAAGGTCACTGAAGCTTTCTTT.

V gene TRBV27 combines with J gene TRBJ2-5; TRBD1 matches 8 bases. Germline V gene sequence: CDR1 MNHEY, CDR2 SMNVEV (reference sequence). V lost 3 bases, J lost 7 bases, and 13 bases stayed unmatched. The CDR3 length is 16 residues. The CDR3 region has the DNA TGTGCCAGCAGTTTGTACGGGACAGGAAATGGGGGGACCCAGTACTTC. Translated: CASSLYGTGNGGTQYF.

The rearrangement links TRBV27 to TRBJ1-2; the D is unclear. There are 16 residues in the CDR3. The germline V gene has CDR1 MNHEY and CDR2 SMNVEV (reference sequence). Between the trimmed V and J ends, which lost 5 bases and 7 bases, there was a span of 23 bases. CDR3 in amino acids: CASSGQRSSYIGGYTF. The CDR3 nucleotides read TGTGCCAGCAGTGGCCAACGAAGCTCTTATATCGGTGGCTACACCTTC.

This clonotype was observed a few times. The gene calls are TRBV3-1 and TRBJ2-3; no reliable D call. This CDR3 has 15 residues. CDR1 and CDR2 from the germline V gene are LGHDT and YNNKEL (reference sequence). V lost 0 bases to trimming and J lost 3 bases, with 10 bases between them. CDR3 sequence (DNA): TGTGCCAGCAGCCAAGACACCAGTAGAACAGATACGCAGTATTTT. This translates into CASSQDTSRTDTQYF.

This clonotype was detected a few times. The chain joins TRBV4-3 to TRBJ1-2, with 8 bases lining up with TRBD1. J lost 0 bases, V lost 6 bases, and 6 bases had no gene match. The CDR3 is made up of 15 amino acids. Germline CDR1 LGHNA, CDR2 YSLEER. DNA for the CDR3: TGCGCCAGCAGTGACAGGGGATCAGCTAACTATGGCTACACCTTC. Encoded protein: CASSDRGSANYGYTF.

The chain employs TRBV30 and TRBJ2-7; D remains ambiguous. From germline, CDR1 is GTSNPN and CDR2 SVGIG (reference sequence). V shed 5 bases and J shed 5 bases, with 22 bases lying between them. This CDR3 comprises 15 residues. DNA for the CDR3: TGTGCCTGGTGGGCCGGCCACGGTCTGGGTGACGAGCAGTACTTC. Translating gives CAWWAGHGLGDEQYF. Based on the CDR3 plus reference TRBV30 and TRBJ2-7, the full variable domain is SQTIHQWPATLVQPVGSPLSLECTVEGTSNPNLYWYRQAAGRGLQLLFYSVGIGQISSEVPQNLSASRPQDRQFILSSKKLLLSDSGFYLCAWWAGHGLGDEQYFGPGTRLTVT.

Points on this clonotype: Its ends do not fully match the called genes, so a read error is possible. V usage is TRBV6-6 and J usage is TRBJ2-2; 9 nucleotides line up with TRBD2. Germline V gene lookup returns CDR1 MNHNY and CDR2 SVGAGI (reference sequence). This CDR3 is 16 amino acids long. CDR3 bases: TGTGCCAGCAGGCCCCCAGCGGGGGGCAACACCGGGGAGCTGATTTTT. It translates to CASRPPAGGNTGELIF.

The rearrangement uses TRBV20-1 and TRBJ2-2; weak D call: TRBD2 (6 bases). This CDR3 has 13 amino acids. The germline V and J ends were trimmed by 5 bases and 4 bases, with 11 bases remaining between them. Germline CDR1 DFQATT, CDR2 SNEGSKA (reference sequence). The CDR3 region is CSAPFSGTGELFF. The CDR3 coding sequence is TGCAGTGCTCCTTTTAGCGGCACCGGGGAGCTGTTTTTT.

This clonotype was observed a handful of times. This sequence joins TRBV7-6 and TRBJ2-1; 8 positions match TRBD2. The CDR3 length is 16 residues. CDR1 is SGHVS, CDR2 FNYEAQ, per germline. V gave up 2 bases and J gave up 5 bases; unmatched junction bases: 8. This CDR3 reads CASSLMQGRGDNEQFF. CDR3 nucleotides: TGTGCCAGCAGCTTAATGCAGGGGCGGGGGGACAATGAGCAGTTCTTC.

In its sample, this clonotype was seen many times. The gene calls are TRBV24-1 and TRBJ2-2, with D uncertain. The CDR3 extends over 9 amino acids. Trimming stripped 8 bases from V and 9 bases from J, with 3 bases between. Germline V lookup: CDR1 KGHDR, CDR2 SFDVKD. The CDR3 spells CATIRELFF. The CDR3 DNA is TGTGCCACCATCCGGGAGCTGTTTTTT.

The chain couples TRBV20-1 to TRBJ2-3, with 8 bases identical to TRBD2. Trimming removed 0 bases from V and 0 bases from J; junction bases left unmatched: 8. Germline V lookup: CDR1 DFQATT, CDR2 SNEGSKA (reference sequence). The CDR3 is 17 residues long. CDR3 amino acids: CSARDPRSGASTDTQYF. As DNA, the CDR3 is TGCAGTGCTAGAGATCCACGTAGCGGGGCTAGCACAGATACGCAGTATTTT.

The V gene is TRBV6-5, the J gene TRBJ1-6, with 7 bases that match TRBD1. The CDR3 consists of 14 residues. Germline CDR1 and CDR2: MNHEY and SVGAGI. V gave up 2 bases and J gave up 7 bases; unmatched junction bases: 2. The CDR3 sequence: CASSYRTGNSPLHF. CDR3 nucleotide sequence: TGTGCCAGCAGTTACCGGACAGGCAATTCACCCCTCCACTTT.

This clonotype was picked up many times. The chain has TRBV12-3 or TRBV12-4 and TRBJ1-3; D is undetermined. V lost 5 bases to trimming and J lost 0 bases, with 2 bases between them. There are 12 residues in the CDR3. The CDR3 here is CASSLSGNTIYF. The CDR3 DNA is TGTGCCAGCAGTCTCTCTGGAAACACCATATATTTT.

J is TRBJ1-4 and V is TRBV20-1; the match to TRBD1 covers 7 bases. From germline, CDR1 is DFQATT and CDR2 SNEGSKA (reference sequence). V shed 6 bases, J shed 7 bases, and the junction held 17 bases outside the gene matches. The CDR3 runs to 16 residues. In DNA form, the CDR3 reads TGCAGTGCCCACAGGGGAAGTGGATTTGCGCTTGAAAAACTGTTTTTT. Its protein product is CSAHRGSGFALEKLFF.

This chain connects TRBV29-1 to TRBJ2-7, with D unresolved. The CDR3 has 12 amino acids. Trimming left V 0 bases short and J 6 bases short, with 9 bases between. Per germline, CDR1 SQVTM and CDR2 ANQGSEA. The CDR3 nucleotides read TGCAGCGTTGAAGACAGGTTGGGCGAGCAGTACGTC. This translates into CSVEDRLGEQYV.

In this sample, this clonotype turned up a few times. The chain carries TRBV4-1 and TRBJ2-5; D is possibly TRBD1 (6 bases). Trimming left V 0 bases short and J 0 bases short, with 8 bases between. Germline lookup yields CDR1 MGHRA and CDR2 YSYEKL. This CDR3 is built from 15 residues. CDR3 sequence (DNA): TGCGCCAGCAGCCAAGATCAGGGGTACCAAGAGACCCAGTACTTC. It yields the protein CASSQDQGYQETQYF.

For the CDR3, the DNA is TGTGCCAGCAGCGAGGGACCGACGGGCACCGGGGAGCTGTTTTTT. It is translated as CASSEGPTGTGELFF. This chain links TRBV5-4 with TRBJ2-2; D may match TRBD1 or TRBD2 (5 bases each). V was pared by 4 bases and J by 4 bases, with 14 bases between. Per the germline V gene, CDR1 is SGHNT and CDR2 is YYREEE (reference sequence). This CDR3 has 15 residues. Drawing the rest from reference TRBV5-4 and TRBJ2-2, the complete variable domain is ETGVTQSPTHLIKTRGQQVTLRCSSQSGHNTVSWYQQALGQGPQFIFQYYREEENGRGNFPPRFSGLQFPNYSSELNVNALELDDSALYLCASSEGPTGTGELFFGEGSRLTVL.

The rearrangement uses TRBV5-1 and TRBJ2-1; 7 bases line up with TRBD2. This CDR3 region has 15 residues. V gave up 2 bases and J gave up 4 bases; unmatched junction bases: 6. Germline CDR1 and CDR2: SGHRS and YFSETQ. The CDR3: CASSFLSGPYNEQFF. The CDR3 DNA follows: TGCGCCAGCAGCTTCCTTAGCGGGCCTTACAATGAGCAGTTCTTC.

This chain links TRBV2 with TRBJ2-4; D possibly corresponds to TRBD1 (5 bases). Per the germline V gene, CDR1 is SNHLY and CDR2 is FYNNEI. V was pared by 6 bases and J by 0 bases, with 9 bases between. The CDR3 totals 14 residues. The CDR3 DNA reads as TGTGCCAGCAGCGGACAACTAGCCAAAAACATTCAGTACTTC. Amino acid sequence: CASSGQLAKNIQYF.

This clonotype was seen a few times. The J gene is TRBJ2-1, the V gene TRBV15, with D possibly TRBD1 on 6 matching bases. The CDR3 totals 15 residues. Trimming cost V 5 bases and J 5 bases, with 16 bases left between them. From germline, CDR1 is LNHNV and CDR2 YYDKDF (reference sequence). The CDR3 loop is CATSPSQGPHNEQFF. DNA for the CDR3: TGTGCCACCAGCCCCTCCCAGGGGCCCCACAATGAGCAGTTCTTC.

This clonotype was observed a few times. This rearrangement joins TRBV24-1 to TRBJ1-5; D not resolved. The ends were cut back, 3 bases at V and 0 bases at J, with 8 bases in the middle. CDR1 and CDR2 (germline): KGHDR, SFDVKD. CDR3 size: 15 residues. DNA of the CDR3: TGTGCCACCAGTGATCCCCGGGTTAGCAATCAGCCCCAGCATTTT. Residues: CATSDPRVSNQPQHF.

The chain links TRBV11-2 to TRBJ2-1; a weak D match, TRBD1 (6 bases). Germline-derived CDR1 and CDR2 are SGHAT and FQNNGV. This CDR3 has 13 residues. The V end was cut by 4 bases, the J end by 3 bases, with 7 bases between. CDR3: CASSSGDYNEQFF. The CDR3 nucleotides are TGTGCCAGCAGCTCAGGGGACTACAATGAGCAGTTCTTC.

This clonotype was seen more than once but under ten times. The V call is TRBV7-9, the J call TRBJ1-2; D is possibly TRBD1 (5 bases). V lost 1 base and J lost 3, with 9 bases in between. CDR1 and CDR2 from the germline V gene are SEHNR and FQNEAQ (reference sequence). The CDR3 consists of 14 residues. The CDR3 region is CASSLDGGYYGYTF. The CDR3, as DNA: TGTGCCAGCAGCTTAGATGGGGGATACTATGGCTACACCTTC.

This clonotype has only a few counts. The chain uses TRBV5-1 and TRBJ2-1, with 8 nucleotides matching TRBD2. Germline V gene sequence: CDR1 SGHRS, CDR2 YFSETQ. J lost 9 bases, V lost 2 bases, and 10 bases had no gene match. The CDR3 has 15 amino acids. CDR3 coding DNA: TGCGCCAGCAGCTTTGGCCCGCTAGCGGGTGGTGAGCAGTTCTTC. Translating gives CASSFGPLAGGEQFF.

This clonotype appeared many times. The V and J genes are TRBV5-1 and TRBJ1-1, with TRBD1 matching 8 bases. V shed 4 bases and J 4 bases; nucleotides not matched to a gene: 3. Germline V lookup: CDR1 SGHRS, CDR2 YFSETQ. This CDR3 contains 13 residues. The CDR3: CASSTGTGTEAFF. The CDR3 nucleotides read TGCGCCAGCAGCACTGGGACAGGCACTGAAGCTTTCTTT.

The chain has TRBV29-1 and TRBJ1-2; 7 bases are a match to TRBD1. The CDR3 contains 14 residues. The J segment lost 3 bases and the V segment lost 8 bases, leaving 12 bases of the junction unmatched. Germline lookup yields CDR1 SQVTM and CDR2 ANQGSEA. CDR3 loop: CSIRTGAAYYGYTF. The CDR3 DNA sequence: TGCAGCATTCGAACAGGGGCTGCCTACTATGGCTACACCTTC.

This clonotype was recorded many times. The chain links TRBV9 to TRBJ2-2; 8 nucleotides line up with TRBD1. The J segment lost 2 bases and the V segment lost 2 bases, leaving 5 bases of the junction unmatched. Germline V gene lookup returns CDR1 SGDLS and CDR2 YYNGEE. The CDR3 length is 16 residues. CDR3 amino acids: CASSVRDRLNTGELFF. The CDR3 coding sequence is TGTGCCAGCAGCGTCCGGGACAGGTTAAACACCGGGGAGCTGTTTTTT.